The text below deals with one T cell receptor beta chain. The antigen is undetermined. Stated treatment: roughly ten-day PBMC culture with coronavirus spike peptide pools or control peptides (ViraFEST assay). Germline V gene lookup returns CDR1 SGHNT and CDR2 YYREEE (reference sequence). This CDR3 contains 16 residues. J gave up 0 bases and V 5 bases, and 8 bases lay outside the gene matches. Sequenced with the Oncomine TCR Beta short-read assay was DNA taken from cultured CD4+ T cells. MiXCR, applied by TCRdb to the PCR reads, yields one record per CDR3 protein. The sample has under 20,000 distinct CDR3 sequences, approximately 50% seen once. This entry belongs to a study of vaccination and CD4 T cells after COVID-19. Overall study: Participants were administered two doses of either the BNT162b2 or the mRNA-1273 vaccine.

The sample was CD4+ T cells from blood, cultured in vitro, taken before SARS-CoV-2 vaccination. The chain couples TRBV5-4 to TRBJ1-1; TRBD1 aligns across 9 bases. This receptor was taken from a human donor who had recovered from COVID-19. The CDR3 region has the DNA TGTGCCAGCAGAGCACCCGGGACAGGGATGAACACTGAAGCTTTCTTT. Amino acids: CASRAPGTGMNTEAFF.